Following are 32 T cell receptor beta chains from one sample sequenced in a study of cytomegalovirus exposure and HLA in healthy donors. The table came from immunoSEQ multiplex PCR; TCRdb's copy has only in-frame clones and leaves some out. The table lists fewer than 200,000 clones, under 90% of them singletons. The sequenced sample consisted of PBMCs. These receptor sequences come from a man younger than 35 in good health and CMV-seropositive.

The chain recombines TRBV25-1 with TRBJ2-1, with a possible D match to TRBD2 (6 bases). Germline values: CDR1 MGHDK, CDR2 SYGVNS. V was cut by 3 bases and J by 9 bases, with 18 bases left in between. The CDR3 extends over 15 amino acids. The CDR3 nucleotides are TGTGCCAGCAGTGATGCGGCGGGACCCCCAGGTGAGCAGTTCTTC. This codes for CASSDAAGPPGEQFF. The full variable domain, with the rest looked up from reference TRBV25-1 and TRBJ2-1, is EADIYQTPRYLVIGTGKKITLECSQTMGHDKMYWYQQDPGMELHLIHYSYGVNSTEKGDLSSESTVSRIRTEHFPLTLESARPSHTSQYLCASSDAAGPPGEQFFGPGTRLTVL.

V gene TRBV6-5 combines with J gene TRBJ2-3; no reliable D call. Trimming removed 2 bases at V and 3 bases at J, with 6 bases between. The CDR3 runs to 13 residues. In germline, CDR1 is MNHEY, CDR2 SVGAGI. Written as DNA, the CDR3 is TGTGCCAGCAGTTACCGGCGGACAGATACGCAGTATTTT. Translating gives CASSYRRTDTQYF.

This chain connects TRBV28 to TRBJ1-2; a possible D gene is TRBD1 (5 bases). The CDR3 is made up of 14 amino acids. V shed 5 bases and J shed 1 base, with 11 bases lying between them. Germline values: CDR1 MDHEN, CDR2 SYDVKM. As DNA, the CDR3 is TGTGCCAGCAGTCCAACCGGGGGTAACTATGGCTACACCTTC. It encodes CASSPTGGNYGYTF.

This clone has just a few counts. The chain joins TRBV6-1 to TRBJ2-7; tentative D call: TRBD2 (7 bases). Trimming stripped 7 bases from V and 3 bases from J, with 16 bases between. The CDR3 runs to 14 residues. From germline, CDR1 is MNHNS and CDR2 SASEGT. The CDR3 sequence: CASNPPRGGYEQYF. DNA for the CDR3: TGTGCCAGCAATCCCCCGAGGGGGGGCTACGAGCAGTACTTC.

The rearrangement uses TRBV28 and TRBJ2-5, with a weak D call TRBD2 (6 bases). Germline V CDR1 and CDR2: MDHEN, SYDVKM. V was cut by 6 bases and J by 1 base, with 12 bases left in between. The CDR3 runs to 14 residues. The DNA for the CDR3 is TGTGCCAGCAGCCCCGCGGGGATCCAAGAGACCCAGTACTTC. Protein sequence: CASSPAGIQETQYF.

The rearrangement uses TRBV10-3 and TRBJ2-2; 8 bases align to TRBD2. CDR1 and CDR2 from the germline V gene are ENHRY and SYGVKD. With V trimmed by 5 bases and J by 0 bases, 11 bases remained unmatched. The CDR3 is 18 residues long. CDR3 coding DNA: TGTGCCATCAGTCCCGGACTAGCAGCAACGACGAACACCGGGGAGCTGTTTTTT. Translating gives CAISPGLAATTNTGELFF.

There are a few counts of this clone. The chain has TRBV19 and TRBJ1-5; D gene unclear. Per germline, CDR1 LNHDA and CDR2 SQIVND (reference sequence). The CDR3 loop spans 14 amino acids. V lost 5 bases to trimming and J lost 0 bases, with 8 bases between them. CDR3 region: CASSSRSSNQPQHF. DNA for the CDR3: TGTGCCAGTAGTTCGAGAAGTAGCAATCAGCCCCAGCATTTT. The full variable domain, in which reference TRBV19 and TRBJ1-5 provide the parts outside the CDR3, is DGGITQSPKYLFRKEGQNVTLSCEQNLNHDAMYWYRQDPGQGLRLIYYSQIVNDFQKGDIAEGYSVSREKKESFPLTVTSAQKNPTAFYLCASSSRSSNQPQHFGDGTRLSIL.

This sequence joins TRBV2 and TRBJ1-3; D might be TRBD1 (5 bases). Per the germline V gene, CDR1 is SNHLY and CDR2 is FYNNEI. With 7 bases removed from V and 2 bases from J, the gap between germline ends came to 15 bases. The length of the CDR3 is 15 residues. This CDR3 is CASTIPQGPGNTIYF. CDR3 coding DNA: TGTGCCAGCACCATCCCCCAGGGCCCTGGAAACACCATATATTTT.

This chain joins TRBV7-2 and TRBJ2-5; 11 bases map to TRBD2. The CDR3 covers 16 residues. The V gene end was trimmed by 2 bases and the J gene end by 7 bases; junction bases not matched to a gene: 9. Germline lookup yields CDR1 SGHTA and CDR2 FQGNSA. The CDR3 DNA sequence: TGTGCCAGCAGCTTAAGTAGCGGGAGGGCGATCGGGACCCAGTACTTC. It encodes CASSLSSGRAIGTQYF.

This rearrangement joins TRBV10-3 to TRBJ2-1, with 8 positions matching TRBD1. From germline, CDR1 is ENHRY and CDR2 SYGVKD. The CDR3 totals 12 residues. V lost 11 bases, J lost 4 bases, and 4 bases stayed unmatched. In nucleotides, the CDR3 is TGTGCCTCACAGGGGGATTACAATGAGCAGTTCTTC. This gives the protein CASQGDYNEQFF.

The chain employs TRBV15 and TRBJ1-3; D is ambiguous. The V end was cut by 5 bases, the J end by 3 bases, with 17 bases between. Germline V lookup: CDR1 LNHNV, CDR2 YYDKDF (reference sequence). The CDR3 sequence is 16 residues long. The CDR3 region is CATSPGIEQYGNTIYF. The CDR3 region has the DNA TGTGCCACCAGCCCAGGCATAGAACAATATGGAAACACCATATATTTT. Variable domain in full (rest from reference TRBV15 and TRBJ1-3): DAMVIQNPRYQVTQFGKPVTLSCSQTLNHNVMYWYQQKSSQAPKLLFHYYDKDFNNEADTPDNFQSRRPNTSFCFLDIRSPGLGDTAMYLCATSPGIEQYGNTIYFGEGSWLTVV.

The chain carries TRBV5-6 and TRBJ2-7; 8 bases map to TRBD1. The CDR3 covers 15 residues. Germline CDR1 is SGHDT and CDR2 is YYEEEE. J was trimmed by 1 base and V by 4 bases; bases with no gene match: 7. The CDR3 loop is CASSGETGESYEQYF. For the CDR3, the DNA is TGTGCCAGCAGCGGGGAGACAGGGGAGTCCTACGAGCAGTACTTC.

The chain has TRBV19 and TRBJ2-7, with unresolved D. This CDR3 contains 15 residues. The germline V gene encodes CDR1 LNHDA and CDR2 SQIVND (reference sequence). The ends were cut back, 0 bases at V and 2 bases at J, with 11 bases in the middle. CDR3 loop: CASSIDSSRAYEQYF. For the CDR3, the DNA is TGTGCCAGTAGTATAGATAGCAGCCGAGCCTACGAGCAGTACTTC.

V usage is TRBV19 and J usage is TRBJ2-6; perhaps TRBD1 as D (6 bases). Per the germline V gene, CDR1 is LNHDA and CDR2 is SQIVND (reference sequence). The ends were cut back, 4 bases at V and 0 bases at J, with 16 bases in the middle. The CDR3 has 18 amino acids. CDR3: CASSTGQTLSSGANVLTF. Here the CDR3 DNA reads TGTGCCAGTAGTACCGGACAGACACTCAGCTCTGGGGCCAACGTCCTGACTTTC.

This clone was seen a few times. J is TRBJ2-7 and V is TRBV19; 8 bases line up with TRBD1. Germline-derived CDR1 and CDR2 are LNHDA and SQIVND (reference sequence). V lost 5 bases, J lost 3 bases, and 9 bases stayed unmatched. CDR3 size: 15 residues. The CDR3 reads CASSPSGTGLYEQYF. The CDR3 bases are TGTGCCAGTAGTCCCTCCGGGACAGGTCTCTACGAGCAGTACTTC.

The chain couples TRBV14 to TRBJ2-7; 8 positions agree with TRBD1. Germline loops: CDR1 SGHDN, CDR2 FVKESK. V trimming: 4 bases; J trimming: 5 bases; junction bases outside the gene matches: 13. There are 16 residues in the CDR3. The CDR3 sequence is CASSPVDRALQNEQYF. CDR3 nucleotides: TGTGCCAGCAGCCCCGTGGACAGGGCTCTCCAGAACGAGCAGTACTTC.

The rearrangement links TRBV7-8 to TRBJ2-5; the match to TRBD2 covers 7 bases. This CDR3 contains 16 residues. Germline CDR1 SGHVS, CDR2 FQNEAQ. J gave up 3 bases and V 5 bases, and 12 bases lay outside the gene matches. CDR3 residues: CASSKKLGLAEETQYF. CDR3 bases: TGTGCCAGCAGCAAAAAGTTGGGGCTAGCGGAAGAGACCCAGTACTTC.

V gene TRBV4-2 combines with J gene TRBJ2-5; 10 bases agree with TRBD2. CDR1 is LGHNA and CDR2 is YNFKEQ in the germline V gene. The CDR3 is 16 amino acids. Trimming at V came to 3 bases and at J to 5 bases, leaving 9 bases not matched to a gene. In DNA form, the CDR3 reads TGTGCCAGCAGCCACACCGGGACTAGCGAGTGGGAGACCCAGTACTTC. Its protein product is CASSHTGTSEWETQYF.

This sequence joins TRBV9 and TRBJ2-7; tentative D call: TRBD2 (7 bases). The CDR3 is 15 residues long. Trimming took off 2 bases at V and 0 bases at J, with 12 bases between the two ends. Per germline, CDR1 SGDLS and CDR2 YYNGEE. CDR3: CASSVGGDISYEQYF. The CDR3 DNA reads as TGTGCCAGCAGCGTGGGGGGGGACATCTCCTACGAGCAGTACTTC.

The gene calls are TRBV5-4 and TRBJ1-2, with D maybe TRBD1 (6 bases). Germline V gene sequence: CDR1 SGHNT, CDR2 YYREEE (reference sequence). Trimming shortened V by 5 bases and J by 7 bases, and 12 bases separated the two germline ends. The CDR3 has 12 residues. The DNA for the CDR3 is TGTGCCAGCAGTCCGCAGGGGACTGGCTACACCTTC. Its translation: CASSPQGTGYTF.

The chain has TRBV25-1 and TRBJ1-5; D may be TRBD1 (6 bases). The CDR3 consists of 16 residues. V lost 2 bases and J 7 bases, leaving 18 bases between the germline ends. Germline assignment: CDR1 MGHDK and CDR2 SYGVNS. This CDR3 reads CASSEMVEGGGQPQHF. CDR3 coding DNA: TGTGCCAGCAGTGAAATGGTGGAAGGGGGTGGACAGCCCCAGCATTTT. Looking up the rest from reference TRBV25-1 and TRBJ1-5 gives the full variable domain: EADIYQTPRYLVIGTGKKITLECSQTMGHDKMYWYQQDPGMELHLIHYSYGVNSTEKGDLSSESTVSRIRTEHFPLTLESARPSHTSQYLCASSEMVEGGGQPQHFGDGTRLSIL.

The rearrangement links TRBV10-3 to TRBJ1-1; a possible D gene is TRBD1 (5 bases). The CDR3 is 13 amino acids. Between the trimmed V and J ends, which lost 4 bases and 4 bases, there was a span of 10 bases. CDR1 is ENHRY, CDR2 SYGVKD, per germline. CDR3 loop: CAISGPGGTEAFF. The DNA for the CDR3 is TGTGCCATCAGTGGGCCCGGGGGCACTGAAGCTTTCTTT.

V is TRBV4-1 and J is TRBJ1-2, with 10 bases aligning to TRBD1. The CDR3 has 14 amino acids. Germline V gene data show CDR1 as MGHRA and CDR2 as YSYEKL. Trimming cost V 3 bases and J 4 bases; bases outside gene matches: 2. The CDR3 nucleotides read TGCGCCAGCAGCCAGGACAGGGGGGCCTATGGCTACACCTTC. Its protein product is CASSQDRGAYGYTF.

This clone was counted between two and nine times. This chain uses TRBV14 with TRBJ2-7; D not resolved. V was clipped by 0 bases and J by 3 bases, with 9 bases between them. In germline, CDR1 is SGHDN, CDR2 FVKESK. CDR3 size: 14 residues. CDR3: CASSQDNSYYEQYF. The CDR3 DNA is TGTGCCAGCAGCCAAGACAACAGCTACTACGAGCAGTACTTC.

This clone was observed a handful of times. V and J are TRBV7-9 and TRBJ2-3; 9 nucleotides align to TRBD2. CDR3 length equals 16 residues. Germline V gives CDR1 SEHNR, CDR2 FQNEAQ (reference sequence). The V gene end was trimmed by 1 base and the J gene end by 0 bases; junction bases not matched to a gene: 2. CDR3 coding DNA: TGTGCCAGCAGCTTAGGACTAGCGGAGAGCACAGATACGCAGTATTTT. Translating it yields CASSLGLAESTDTQYF.

The rearrangement joins TRBV6-1 to TRBJ1-5, with no clear D. The CDR3 consists of 15 residues. Germline values: CDR1 MNHNS, CDR2 SASEGT. V was trimmed by 6 bases and J by 4 bases, leaving 16 bases between them. In DNA, the CDR3 is TGTGCCAGCAGCCCCATTCTGAGAGGGAATCAGCCCCAGCATTTT. This codes for CASSPILRGNQPQHF.

V usage is TRBV10-3 and J usage is TRBJ2-1; the D is unclear. CDR3 length: 13 residues. V gave up 0 bases and J gave up 6 bases, with 6 bases separating them. The germline CDR1 and CDR2 sequences are ENHRY and SYGVKD. The CDR3 bases are TGTGCCATCAGTGAGTCACTAATCAATGAGCAGTTCTTC. As protein: CAISESLINEQFF.

DNA of the CDR3: TGTGCCAGCACAACAGGGGTAAACCAAAGACTGTTTTTT. Translating gives CASTTGVNQRLFF. The chain has TRBV28 and TRBJ1-4, with 7 bases that match TRBD1. Per germline, CDR1 MDHEN and CDR2 SYDVKM. The CDR3 is 13 residues long. V lost 7 bases, J lost 13 bases, and 12 bases stayed unmatched.

This chain links TRBV7-8 with TRBJ1-1; 7 bases are shared with TRBD1. V shed 4 bases, J shed 1 base, and the junction held 6 bases outside the gene matches. This CDR3 is built from 15 residues. The V gene's germline CDR1 is SGHVS and CDR2 FQNEAQ. In DNA form, the CDR3 reads TGTGCCAGCAGCTCAAGGACAGGAGCGAACACTGAAGCTTTCTTT. It specifies CASSSRTGANTEAFF.

This chain connects TRBV9 to TRBJ1-2, with 8 nucleotides matching TRBD1. With V trimmed by 2 bases and J by 7 bases, 7 bases remained unmatched. The CDR3 extends over 14 amino acids. The germline V gene encodes CDR1 SGDLS and CDR2 YYNGEE. The chain's CDR3 is CASSVTGGFFGYTF. CDR3 coding DNA: TGTGCCAGCAGCGTCACAGGGGGTTTTTTTGGCTACACCTTC.

This rearrangement joins TRBV11-3 to TRBJ2-5, with 8 bases identical to TRBD1. V lost 5 bases, J lost 1 base, and 15 bases stayed unmatched. Per the germline V gene, CDR1 is SGHNT and CDR2 is YENEEA. The CDR3 runs to 18 residues. CDR3 amino acids: CASSLPRLQGGRQETQYF. CDR3 DNA: TGTGCCAGCAGCCTACCCAGGTTACAGGGGGGTCGCCAAGAGACCCAGTACTTC.

This chain connects TRBV6-5 to TRBJ1-2; 7 nucleotides agree with TRBD1. The germline gives CDR1 MNHEY, CDR2 SVGAGI. This CDR3 region has 14 residues. J lost 1 base, V lost 2 bases, and 1 base had no gene match. The CDR3 loop is CASSYGTVNYGYTF. CDR3 nucleotides: TGTGCCAGCAGTTACGGGACAGTTAACTATGGCTACACCTTC.